Below are 18 T cell receptor beta chains sequenced from a single sample in a study of T cells in Graves' hyperthyroidism and ophthalmopathy (dated by TCRdb to the late 2010s). The receptor library was made with multiplex PCR. Sequencing was performed on an Illumina HiSeq 2000. The TCR beta CDR3 regions were amplified from RNA transcripts. The first round of RT-PCR for the TCR CDR3 was performed with the HTBI primer set and the Qiagen OneStep RT-PCR kit. The raw public data were reprocessed by TCRdb itself: fastp quality trimming at Q25, MiXCR clonotype calling, in-frame beta chains only. Each entry is one CDR3 protein sequence, shown with its most common DNA and genes. The sample data list 500,000 to 600,000 distinct CDR3 sequences, and about half of these were observed just once. Around 19% of the sample comes from the top ten. The sample was peripheral blood or thyroid tissue (not recorded which). The receptors originated from an adult woman with Graves' disease, either hyperthyroidism or ophthalmopathy (not recorded which).

The chain has TRBV7-3 and TRBJ2-7, with 16 bases that match TRBD2. The CDR3 sequence is 19 residues long. Germline lookup yields CDR1 SGHTA and CDR2 FQGTGA. The V segment lost 6 bases and the J segment 0 bases; nucleotides outside the gene matches: 11. The CDR3 sequence is CASSPYPGLAGGSSYEQYF. CDR3 nucleotide sequence: TGTGCCAGCAGTCCATACCCGGGACTAGCGGGAGGGAGCTCCTACGAGCAGTACTTC.

This clonotype was seen ten or more times. This chain links TRBV25-1 with TRBJ1-5; no clear D gene. Germline V gene lookup returns CDR1 MGHDK and CDR2 SYGVNS. Trimming removed 3 bases from V and 7 bases from J, with 10 bases in between. This CDR3 region has 13 residues. The CDR3 here is CASSDGSGQPQHF. The CDR3 DNA follows: TGTGCCAGCAGTGATGGCAGCGGGCAGCCCCAGCATTTT.

The CDR3 loop reads CASSRTGEANYGYTF. The DNA for the CDR3 is TGTGCCAGCAGTCGCACAGGGGAAGCTAACTATGGCTACACCTTC. This chain joins TRBV12-3 or TRBV12-4 and TRBJ1-2; TRBD1 agrees at 7 bases. V lost 5 bases and J lost 0; bases outside the gene matches: 6. The CDR3 loop spans 15 amino acids.

Ten or more counts support this clonotype. The chain couples TRBV29-1 to TRBJ1-2; 8 nucleotides agree with TRBD1. Germline V lookup: CDR1 SQVTM, CDR2 ANQGSEA. The ends lost 6 bases at V and 8 bases at J; junction bases unmatched: 5. The CDR3 runs 11 residues. CDR3 in amino acids: CSVTDRAGYTF. The DNA for the CDR3 is TGCAGCGTCACGGACAGGGCCGGCTACACCTTC.

This clonotype appeared many times. The gene calls are TRBV5-1 and TRBJ1-1; a possible D gene is TRBD1 (6 bases). This CDR3 contains 12 residues. Germline values: CDR1 SGHRS, CDR2 YFSETQ. V was clipped by 7 bases and J by 4 bases, with 11 bases between them. In DNA, the CDR3 is TGCGCCAGCGCGAAGGGGGGCACTGAAGCTTTCTTT. Its protein product is CASAKGGTEAFF.

This chain uses TRBV20-1 with TRBJ1-2; no clear D gene. From germline, CDR1 is DFQATT and CDR2 SNEGSKA (reference sequence). The CDR3 loop spans 14 amino acids. The germline V and J ends were trimmed by 0 bases and 3 bases, with 11 bases remaining between them. CDR3 protein: CSARDPGKDYGYTF. CDR3 nucleotides: TGCAGTGCTAGAGATCCGGGGAAGGACTATGGCTACACCTTC.

A word on this clonotype: A much larger clonotype is one base distant, so this may be a read error. V gene TRBV5-1 combines with J gene TRBJ2-7, with 7 bases aligning to TRBD1. CDR3 length equals 13 residues. V lost 3 bases, J lost 6 bases, and 6 bases stayed unmatched. Germline CDR1 SGHRS, CDR2 YFSETQ. In nucleotides, the CDR3 is TGCGCCAGCAGCTGGGACAGTTCGACCGAGCAGTACTTC. Its translation is CASSWDSSTEQYF.

This clonotype was counted a single time. V and J are TRBV11-2 and TRBJ1-1; D is unresolved. CDR1 is SGHAT, CDR2 FQNNGV, per germline. Trimming removed 1 base from V and 6 bases from J, with 9 bases in between. CDR3 size: 13 residues. The CDR3, as DNA: TGTGCCAGCAGCTTAGTGACTAGCGCTGAAGCTTTCTTT. Protein product: CASSLVTSAEAFF.

This rearrangement joins TRBV7-9 to TRBJ1-2; D gene uncertain. Germline CDR1 reads SEHNR; CDR2 reads FQNEAQ (reference sequence). This CDR3 spans 16 amino acids. Trimming shortened V by 3 bases and J by 4 bases, and 18 bases separated the two germline ends. CDR3 region: CASSFGRWFWSYGYTF. The DNA of the CDR3 is TGTGCCAGCAGCTTTGGGCGATGGTTTTGGAGCTATGGCTACACCTTC.

This clonotype was seen repeatedly, ten times or more. V gene TRBV5-1 combines with J gene TRBJ1-4; 7 nucleotides agree with TRBD1. CDR3 size: 14 residues. Germline V CDR1 and CDR2: SGHRS, YFSETQ. The trim removed 4 bases at V and 7 bases at J, leaving 7 bases unmatched. The DNA for the CDR3 is TGCGCCAGCAGCCCTGAGGGGGCGGGTGAAAAACTGTTTTTT. It codes for CASSPEGAGEKLFF.

This CDR3 reads CSARGWQETQHF. CDR3 nucleotides: TGCAGTGCTAGGGGATGGCAAGAGACCCAGCATTTT. The rearrangement joins TRBV20-1 to TRBJ1-5; the D is unclear. The germline V and J ends were trimmed by 3 bases and 11 bases, with 14 bases remaining between them. Germline V gene sequence: CDR1 DFQATT, CDR2 SNEGSKA (reference sequence). CDR3 size: 12 residues.

Only one count was recorded for this clonotype. This sequence joins TRBV7-9 and TRBJ1-2; no definite D call. The germline CDR1 and CDR2 sequences are SEHNR and FQNEAQ (reference sequence). The V and J ends lost 5 bases and 8 bases respectively, with 21 bases between them. The CDR3 runs 15 residues. The DNA for the CDR3 is TGTGCCAGCAGCGCCTTCGACACAACGACTGAAGGCTACACCTTC. Protein product: CASSAFDTTTEGYTF. The full variable domain, its missing parts supplied by reference TRBV7-9 and TRBJ1-2, is DTGVSQNPRHKITKRGQNVTFRCDPISEHNRLYWYRQTLGQGPEFLTYFQNEAQLEKSRLLSDRFSAERPKGSFSTLEIQRTEQGDSAMYLCASSAFDTTTEGYTFGSGTRLTVV.

The CDR3 coding sequence is TGTGCCAGCACTATTGACAGGGCCCCTCAGCCCCAGCATTTT. This sequence encodes CASTIDRAPQPQHF. V usage is TRBV7-9 and J usage is TRBJ1-5; TRBD1 aligns across 7 bases. The CDR3 runs 14 residues. The junction had 9 bases not matched to a gene; V was cut back by 7 bases and J by 6 bases. CDR1 SEHNR and CDR2 FQNEAQ come from the germline V gene (reference sequence).

This clonotype appeared many times. This chain joins TRBV10-2 and TRBJ2-5; TRBD2 matches 7 bases. The CDR3 spans 15 residues. Per the germline V gene, CDR1 is WSHSY and CDR2 is SAAADI. The ends lost 3 bases at V and 4 bases at J; junction bases unmatched: 8. DNA of the CDR3: TGCGCCAGCAGTGATACCGGGAGGCCGGTAGAGACCCAGTACTTC. Its translation: CASSDTGRPVETQYF.

This clonotype has ten or more counts. The chain employs TRBV7-9 and TRBJ1-1; D is unresolved. Germline V gene lookup returns CDR1 SEHNR and CDR2 FQNEAQ (reference sequence). V was cut by 1 base and J by 2 bases, with 14 bases left in between. This CDR3 is built from 16 residues. The CDR3 sequence is CASSLGPPGYNTEAFF. The CDR3 bases are TGTGCCAGCAGCTTAGGTCCTCCGGGGTATAACACTGAAGCTTTCTTT.

This clonotype has ten or more counts. V is TRBV6-1 and J is TRBJ1-5; D unclear. The CDR3 runs 15 residues. V was clipped by 5 bases and J by 2 bases, with 13 bases between them. CDR1 is MNHNS, CDR2 SASEGT, per germline. The CDR3: CASSYHRPGNQPQHF. The CDR3 nucleotides read TGTGCCAGCAGTTATCACCGGCCTGGCAATCAGCCCCAGCATTTT.

As concerns this clonotype: A junction end diverges from the germline sequence, so it may reflect a read error. V and J are TRBV7-2 and TRBJ2-7, with D perhaps assigned TRBD1 or TRBD2 (6 bases each). Germline values: CDR1 SGHTA, CDR2 FQGNSA. This CDR3 comprises 13 residues. In DNA, the CDR3 is TGTGCCTGCAGCTTAGCGGACAGACACGAGCAGTACTTC. Translated, it gives CACSLADRHEQYF.

The rearrangement joins TRBV19 to TRBJ1-5; TRBD1 is a possible D gene (5 bases). There are 16 residues in the CDR3. Germline CDR1 reads LNHDA; CDR2 reads SQIVND (reference sequence). The V end was cut by 0 bases, the J end by 5 bases, with 14 bases between. The CDR3 coding sequence is TGTGCCAGTAGTATAGATGTGGCCAGGGTAGATCAGCCCCAGCATTTT. Translated, it gives CASSIDVARVDQPQHF.